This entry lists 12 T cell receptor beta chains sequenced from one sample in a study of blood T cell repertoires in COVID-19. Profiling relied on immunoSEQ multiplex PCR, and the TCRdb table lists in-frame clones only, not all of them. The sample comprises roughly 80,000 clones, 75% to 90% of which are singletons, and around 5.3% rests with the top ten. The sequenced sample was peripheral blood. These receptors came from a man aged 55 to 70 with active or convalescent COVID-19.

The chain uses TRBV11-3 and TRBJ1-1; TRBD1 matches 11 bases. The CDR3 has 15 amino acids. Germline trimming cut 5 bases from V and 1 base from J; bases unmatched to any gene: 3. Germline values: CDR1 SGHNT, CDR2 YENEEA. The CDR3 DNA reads TGTGCCAGCAGCGAAGGACAGGGGGCGAACACTGAAGCTTTCTTT. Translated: CASSEGQGANTEAFF.

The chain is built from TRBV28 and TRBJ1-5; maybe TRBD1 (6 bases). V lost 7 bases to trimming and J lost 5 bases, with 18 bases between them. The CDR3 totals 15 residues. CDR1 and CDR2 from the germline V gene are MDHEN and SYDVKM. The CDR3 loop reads CASTERWGLHQPQHF. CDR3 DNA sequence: TGTGCCAGCACCGAACGTTGGGGGCTGCATCAGCCCCAGCATTTT.

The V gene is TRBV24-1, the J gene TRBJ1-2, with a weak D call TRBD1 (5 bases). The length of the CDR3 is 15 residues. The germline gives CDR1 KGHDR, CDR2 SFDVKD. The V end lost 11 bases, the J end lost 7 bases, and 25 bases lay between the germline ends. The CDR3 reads CASFLPPRQMGGYTF. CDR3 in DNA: TGTGCCAGCTTCCTCCCCCCTCGACAGATGGGTGGCTACACCTTC.

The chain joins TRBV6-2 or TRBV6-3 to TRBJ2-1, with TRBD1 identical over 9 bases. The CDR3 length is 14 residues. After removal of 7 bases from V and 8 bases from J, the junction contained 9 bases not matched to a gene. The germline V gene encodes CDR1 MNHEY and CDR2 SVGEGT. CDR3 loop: CASTPGTGFDEQFF. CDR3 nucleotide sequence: TGTGCCAGCACCCCCGGGACAGGGTTCGATGAGCAGTTCTTC.

CDR3 coding DNA: TGCGCCAGCAGCTTGGGGACGGGAAAGACTGAAGCTTTCTTT. This codes for CASSLGTGKTEAFF. This chain uses TRBV5-1 with TRBJ1-1; D unresolved. Germline CDR1 reads SGHRS; CDR2 reads YFSETQ. The length of the CDR3 is 14 residues. The ends were cut back, 0 bases at V and 5 bases at J, with 11 bases in the middle.

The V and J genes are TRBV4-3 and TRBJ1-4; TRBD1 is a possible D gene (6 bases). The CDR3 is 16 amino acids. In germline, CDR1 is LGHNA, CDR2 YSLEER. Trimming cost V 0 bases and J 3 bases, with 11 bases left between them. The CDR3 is CASSQDLRGSNEKLFF. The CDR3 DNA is TGCGCCAGCAGCCAAGATCTCAGGGGTTCTAATGAAAAACTGTTTTTT.

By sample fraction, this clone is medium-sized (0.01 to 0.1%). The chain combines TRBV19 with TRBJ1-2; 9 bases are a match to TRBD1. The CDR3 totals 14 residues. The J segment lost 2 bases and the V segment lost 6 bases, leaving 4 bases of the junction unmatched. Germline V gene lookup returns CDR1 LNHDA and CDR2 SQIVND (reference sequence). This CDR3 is CASSRDRGNYGYTF. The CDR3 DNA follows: TGTGCCAGTAGCCGAGACAGGGGGAACTATGGCTACACCTTC.

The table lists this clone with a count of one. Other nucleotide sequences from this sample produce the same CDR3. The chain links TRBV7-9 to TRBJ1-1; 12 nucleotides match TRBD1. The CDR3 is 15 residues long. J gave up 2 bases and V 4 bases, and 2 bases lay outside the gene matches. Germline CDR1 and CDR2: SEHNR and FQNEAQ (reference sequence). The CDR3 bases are TGTGCCAGCAGCTGGGGGACAGGGGGCAACACTGAAGCTTTCTTT. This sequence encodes CASSWGTGGNTEAFF.

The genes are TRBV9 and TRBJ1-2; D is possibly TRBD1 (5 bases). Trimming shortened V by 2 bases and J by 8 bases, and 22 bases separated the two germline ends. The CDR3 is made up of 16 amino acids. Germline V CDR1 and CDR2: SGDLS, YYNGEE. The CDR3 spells CASSVLGQAPHRGYTF. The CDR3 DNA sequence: TGTGCCAGCAGCGTCTTGGGGCAGGCGCCTCATCGAGGCTACACCTTC.

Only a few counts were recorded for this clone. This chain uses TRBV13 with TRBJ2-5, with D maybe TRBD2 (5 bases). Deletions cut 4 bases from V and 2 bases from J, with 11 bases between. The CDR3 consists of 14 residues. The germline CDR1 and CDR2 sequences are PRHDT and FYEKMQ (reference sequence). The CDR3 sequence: CASSSWTGQETQYF. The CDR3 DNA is TGTGCCAGCAGCTCCTGGACGGGACAAGAGACCCAGTACTTC.

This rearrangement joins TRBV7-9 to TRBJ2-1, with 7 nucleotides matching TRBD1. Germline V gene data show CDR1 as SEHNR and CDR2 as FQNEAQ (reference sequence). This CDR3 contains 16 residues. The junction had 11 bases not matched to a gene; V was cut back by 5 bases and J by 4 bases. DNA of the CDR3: TGTGCCAGCAGCCCGCCGCTGGGACAGCAATACAATGAGCAGTTCTTC. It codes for CASSPPLGQQYNEQFF.

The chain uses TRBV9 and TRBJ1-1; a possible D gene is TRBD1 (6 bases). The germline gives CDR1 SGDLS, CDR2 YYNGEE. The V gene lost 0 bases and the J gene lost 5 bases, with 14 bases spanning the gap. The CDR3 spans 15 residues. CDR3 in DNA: TGTGCCAGCAGCGTAGCTACAGGGATGGGGACTGAAGCTTTCTTT. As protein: CASSVATGMGTEAFF.